This TCR beta chain was profiled in a study of regulatory T cells in long-lasting Graves disease. The germline V gene has CDR1 SGHDN and CDR2 FVKESK. This CDR3 region has 15 residues. Trimming took 0 bases from V and 2 from J, leaving 8 bases between them. Points from the study as a whole: Thyroid tissue was not sampled; only peripheral blood was. Graves' patients with persistent disease showed TCR diversity lower than patients newly diagnosed.

This clonotype was observed at least ten times. What it binds is unknown. Relying on iRepertoire HTBI primers and Arm-PCR of CDR3 regions, the team built TCR beta libraries. TCRdb processed the multiplex PCR reads anew with MiXCR; each CDR3 protein has one entry. The sample holds about 220,000 distinct CDR3 sequences, roughly 20% seen once. The sample's time point: newly diagnosed GD, antithyroid drugs for less than 3 months. From PBMCs, RNA was extracted and then used to make the TCR library. The sample was also reused in another study, on T cells in Graves' hyperthyroidism and ophthalmopathy.

Here the sequenced sample was peripheral blood mononuclear cells (PBMCs), taken at new diagnosis, from a patient treated with antithyroid drugs. J is TRBJ1-3 and V is TRBV14; D is possibly TRBD1 (5 bases). This receptor was identified in a woman aged 30 to 39 with Graves disease. DNA of the CDR3: TGTGCCAGCAGCCAAGATTCAGGGACTGGAAACACCATATATTTT. This encodes CASSQDSGTGNTIYF. The full variable domain, rest sourced from reference TRBV14 and TRBJ1-3, is EAGVTQFPSHSVIEKGQTVTLRCDPISGHDNLYWYRRVMGKEIKFLLHFVKESKQDESGMPNNRFLAERTGGTYSTLKVQPAELEDSGVYFCASSQDSGTGNTIYFGEGSWLTVV.